The clone carrying this T cell receptor (beta chain) has only a few counts. The data originate from a study of T cells in Graves' hyperthyroidism and ophthalmopathy. The CDR3 length is 14 residues. The V end was cut by 5 bases, the J end by 3 bases, with 17 bases between. Germline assignment: CDR1 SQVTM and CDR2 ANQGSEA. TCR beta CDR3 region amplification was performed from RNA transcripts. The TCR CDR3 was amplified in a first-round RT-PCR using the HTBI primer set. TCRdb independently ran MiXCR on the multiplex PCR reads; one entry per CDR3 protein. The sample includes 250,000 to 300,000 distinct CDR3 sequences, approximately 13% seen only once; the top ten take around 8%.

This receptor was obtained from a woman in her thirties or forties with Graves' hyperthyroidism. J is TRBJ2-7 and V is TRBV29-1; D gene uncertain. Sequencing was carried out using blood. The CDR3 region has the DNA TGCAGCGTTCTGGGGATGACGACCGACTACGAGCAGTACTTC. Its translation is CSVLGMTTDYEQYF.